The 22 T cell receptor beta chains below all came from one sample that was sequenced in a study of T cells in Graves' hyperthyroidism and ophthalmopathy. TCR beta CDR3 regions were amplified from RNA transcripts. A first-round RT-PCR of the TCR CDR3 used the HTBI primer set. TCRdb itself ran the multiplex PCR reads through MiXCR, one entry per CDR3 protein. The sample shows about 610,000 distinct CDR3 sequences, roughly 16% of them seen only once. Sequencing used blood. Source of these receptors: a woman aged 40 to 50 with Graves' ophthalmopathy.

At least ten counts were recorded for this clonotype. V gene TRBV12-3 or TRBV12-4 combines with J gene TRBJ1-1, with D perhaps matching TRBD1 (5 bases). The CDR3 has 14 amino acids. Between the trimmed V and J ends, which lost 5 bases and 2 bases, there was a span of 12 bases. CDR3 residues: CASSPARDNTEAFF. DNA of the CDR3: TGTGCCAGCAGTCCCGCCCGGGACAACACTGAAGCTTTCTTT.

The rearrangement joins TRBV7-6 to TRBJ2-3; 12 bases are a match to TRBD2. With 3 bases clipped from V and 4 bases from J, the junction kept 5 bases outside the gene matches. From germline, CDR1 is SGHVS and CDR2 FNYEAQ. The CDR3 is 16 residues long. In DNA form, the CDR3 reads TGTGCCAGCAGCTTGGGTCCTAGCGGGAGGGCAGATACGCAGTATTTT. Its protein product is CASSLGPSGRADTQYF.

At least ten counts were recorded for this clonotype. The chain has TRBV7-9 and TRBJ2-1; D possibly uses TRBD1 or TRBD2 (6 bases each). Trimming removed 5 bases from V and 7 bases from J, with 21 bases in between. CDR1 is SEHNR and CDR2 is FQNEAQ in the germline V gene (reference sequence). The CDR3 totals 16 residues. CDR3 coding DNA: TGTGCCAGCAGCCCAGAGAGATGGAGGGGGAAGAATGAGCAGTTCTTC. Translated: CASSPERWRGKNEQFF.

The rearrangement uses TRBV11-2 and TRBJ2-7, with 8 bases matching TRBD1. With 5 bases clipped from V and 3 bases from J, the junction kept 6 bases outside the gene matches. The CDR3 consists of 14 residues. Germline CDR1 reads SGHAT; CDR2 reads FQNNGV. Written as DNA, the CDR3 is TGTGCCAGCAGCCAGGGACAGGTTAACTACGAGCAGTACTTC. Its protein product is CASSQGQVNYEQYF.

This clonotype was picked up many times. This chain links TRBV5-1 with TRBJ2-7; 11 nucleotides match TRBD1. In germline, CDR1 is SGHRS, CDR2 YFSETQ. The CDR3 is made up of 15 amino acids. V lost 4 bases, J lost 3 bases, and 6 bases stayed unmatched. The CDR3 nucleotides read TGCGCCAGCAGCCTGTCCGGGACAGGGGGCTACGAGCAGTACTTC. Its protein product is CASSLSGTGGYEQYF.

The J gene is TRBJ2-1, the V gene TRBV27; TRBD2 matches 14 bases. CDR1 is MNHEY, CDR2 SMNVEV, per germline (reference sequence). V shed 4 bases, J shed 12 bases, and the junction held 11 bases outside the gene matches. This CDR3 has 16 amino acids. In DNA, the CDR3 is TGTGCCAGCAGTTCCCCCGGGACTAGCGGGAGAGGAGTGCAGTTCTTC. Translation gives CASSSPGTSGRGVQFF.

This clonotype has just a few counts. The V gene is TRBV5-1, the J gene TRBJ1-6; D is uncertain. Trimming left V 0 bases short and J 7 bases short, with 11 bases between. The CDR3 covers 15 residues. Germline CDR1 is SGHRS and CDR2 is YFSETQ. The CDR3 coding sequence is TGCGCCAGCAGCTTGGACGGTAGGGAAAATTCACCCCTCCACTTT. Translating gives CASSLDGRENSPLHF.

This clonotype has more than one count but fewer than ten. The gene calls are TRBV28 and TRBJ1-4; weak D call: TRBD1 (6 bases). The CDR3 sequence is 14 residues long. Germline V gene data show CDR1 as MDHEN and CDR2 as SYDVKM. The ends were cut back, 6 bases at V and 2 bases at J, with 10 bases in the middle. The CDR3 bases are TGTGCCAGCAGCCCAGGGGACACTAATGAAAAACTGTTTTTT. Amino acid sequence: CASSPGDTNEKLFF. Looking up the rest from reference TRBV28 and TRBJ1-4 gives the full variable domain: DVKVTQSSRYLVKRTGEKVFLECVQDMDHENMFWYRQDPGLGLRLIYFSYDVKMKEKGDIPEGYSVSREKKERFSLILESASTNQTSMYLCASSPGDTNEKLFFGSGTQLSVL.

The CDR3 reads CASSLRGEGSQQYF. The CDR3 DNA reads TGTGCCAGCAGCTTGCGAGGAGAGGGATCACAGCAGTACTTC. V is TRBV5-6 and J is TRBJ2-7, with D possibly matching TRBD2 (5 bases). The V end lost 1 base, the J end lost 8 bases, and 16 bases lay between the germline ends. From germline, CDR1 is SGHDT and CDR2 YYEEEE. This CDR3 is 14 amino acids long.

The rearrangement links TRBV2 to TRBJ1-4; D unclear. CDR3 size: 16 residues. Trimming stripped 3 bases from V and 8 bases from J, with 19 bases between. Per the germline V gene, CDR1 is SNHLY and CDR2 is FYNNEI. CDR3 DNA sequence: TGTGCCAGCAGTGATGGGCCACCGACGAGGAGCGAAAAACTGTTTTTT. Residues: CASSDGPPTRSEKLFF.

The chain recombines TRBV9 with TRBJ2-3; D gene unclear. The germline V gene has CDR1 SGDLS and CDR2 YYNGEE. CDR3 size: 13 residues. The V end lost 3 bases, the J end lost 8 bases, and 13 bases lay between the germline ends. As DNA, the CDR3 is TGTGCCAGCAGCGACCGAACTCTGGGTACGCAGTATTTT. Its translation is CASSDRTLGTQYF.

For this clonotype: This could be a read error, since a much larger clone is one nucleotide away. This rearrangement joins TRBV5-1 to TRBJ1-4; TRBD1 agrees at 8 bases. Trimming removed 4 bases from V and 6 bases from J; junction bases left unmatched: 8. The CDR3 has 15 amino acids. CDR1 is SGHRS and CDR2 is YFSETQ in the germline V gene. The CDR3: CASSVGQATYEKLFF. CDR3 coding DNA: TGCGCCAGCAGCGTGGGACAGGCCACCTATGAAAAACTGTTTTTT.

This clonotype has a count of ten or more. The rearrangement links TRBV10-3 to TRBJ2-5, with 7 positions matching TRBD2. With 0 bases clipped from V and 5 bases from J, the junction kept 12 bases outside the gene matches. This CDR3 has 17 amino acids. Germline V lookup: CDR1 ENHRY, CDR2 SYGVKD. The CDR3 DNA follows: TGTGCCATCAGTGAGTCGGTAGCCGGGGCGGGAGTGGAGACCCAGTACTTC. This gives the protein CAISESVAGAGVETQYF.

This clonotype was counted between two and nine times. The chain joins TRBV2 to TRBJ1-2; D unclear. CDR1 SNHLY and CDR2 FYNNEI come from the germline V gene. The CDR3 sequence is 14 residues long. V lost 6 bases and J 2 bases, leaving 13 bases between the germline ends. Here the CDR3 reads CASRTQANNYGYTF. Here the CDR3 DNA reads TGTGCCAGCAGGACGCAGGCTAACAACTATGGCTACACCTTC.

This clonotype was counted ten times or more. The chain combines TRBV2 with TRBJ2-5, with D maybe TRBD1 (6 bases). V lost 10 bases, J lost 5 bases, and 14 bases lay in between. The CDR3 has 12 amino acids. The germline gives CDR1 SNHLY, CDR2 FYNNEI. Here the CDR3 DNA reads TGTGCCACCGAACAGGGTTGGGAGACCCAGTACTTC. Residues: CATEQGWETQYF. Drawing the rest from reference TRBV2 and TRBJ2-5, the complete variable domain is EPEVTQTPSHQVTQMGQEVILRCVPISNHLYFYWYRQILGQKVEFLVSFYNNEISEKSEIFDDQFSVERPDGSNFTLKIRSTKLEDSAMYFCATEQGWETQYFGPGTRLLVL.

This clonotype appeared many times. The CDR3 DNA follows: TGTGCCAGCAGCTTAGATCCTGGCGAGGGGACGAACACTGAAGCTTTCTTT. It codes for CASSLDPGEGTNTEAFF. V usage is TRBV7-9 and J usage is TRBJ1-1; possibly TRBD1 for D (5 bases). The V end lost 1 base, the J end lost 1 base, and 16 bases lay between the germline ends. CDR1 SEHNR and CDR2 FQNEAQ come from the germline V gene (reference sequence). The CDR3 has 17 amino acids.

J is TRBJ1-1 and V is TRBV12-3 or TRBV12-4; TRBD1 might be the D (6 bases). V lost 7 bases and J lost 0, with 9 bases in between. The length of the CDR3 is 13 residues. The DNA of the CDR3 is TGTGCCAGCACTGGACAGCTGAACACTGAAGCTTTCTTT. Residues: CASTGQLNTEAFF.

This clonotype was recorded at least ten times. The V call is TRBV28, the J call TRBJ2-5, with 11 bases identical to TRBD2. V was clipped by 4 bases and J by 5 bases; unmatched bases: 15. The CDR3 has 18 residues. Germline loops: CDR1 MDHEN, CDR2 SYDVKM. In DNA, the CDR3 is TGTGCCAGCAGTTCCTCAGGACTAGCGGGCCCGGGTGGGGAGACCCAGTACTTC. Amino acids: CASSSSGLAGPGGETQYF.

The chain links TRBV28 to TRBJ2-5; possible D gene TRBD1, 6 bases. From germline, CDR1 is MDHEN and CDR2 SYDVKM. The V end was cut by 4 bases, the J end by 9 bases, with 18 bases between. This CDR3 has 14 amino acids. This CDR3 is CASSSDRLGAAQYF. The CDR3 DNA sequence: TGTGCCAGCAGTTCCGACAGGCTAGGGGCGGCCCAGTACTTC.

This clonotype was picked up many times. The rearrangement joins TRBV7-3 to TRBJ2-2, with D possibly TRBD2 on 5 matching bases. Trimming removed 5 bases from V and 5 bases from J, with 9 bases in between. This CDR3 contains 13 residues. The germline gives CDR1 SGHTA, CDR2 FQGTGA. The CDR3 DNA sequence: TGTGCCAGCAGCCCCGAGCGGACCGGGGAGCTGTTTTTT. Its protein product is CASSPERTGELFF.

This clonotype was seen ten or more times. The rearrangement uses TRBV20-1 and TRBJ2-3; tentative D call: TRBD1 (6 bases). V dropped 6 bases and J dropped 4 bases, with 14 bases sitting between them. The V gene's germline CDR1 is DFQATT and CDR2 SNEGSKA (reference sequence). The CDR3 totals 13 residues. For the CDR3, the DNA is TGCAGTGCCCGGACTTCAGGGGCAGATACGCAGTATTTT. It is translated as CSARTSGADTQYF.

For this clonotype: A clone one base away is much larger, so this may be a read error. The CDR3 nucleotides are TGTGTCAGCGGAAGCGGGTTCGGAAACAATGAGCAGTTCTTC. Its translation: CVSGSGFGNNEQFF. The V and J genes are TRBV6-1 and TRBJ2-1, with D maybe TRBD2 (6 bases). This CDR3 has 14 residues. Germline assignment: CDR1 MNHNS and CDR2 SASEGT.